One and the same sample provided the 24 T cell receptor beta chains below, sequenced in a study of T cell responses to AZD1222 COVID-19 vaccine. Generated by immunoSEQ multiplex PCR, the TCRdb table keeps only in-frame clones and is missing some. The table has 110,000 or so clones, about 87% seen once. Material: peripheral blood, obtained 28 days after the second AZD1222 dose. Receptors originate from an adult who received the AZD1222 COVID-19 vaccine.

This chain connects TRBV19 to TRBJ1-2; the D is unclear. The CDR3 covers 12 residues. Looked up from germline, CDR1 is LNHDA and CDR2 is SQIVND (reference sequence). V was trimmed by 7 bases and J by 4 bases, leaving 10 bases between them. The DNA for the CDR3 is TGTGCCAGTATCCCCGGGCCCTATGGCTACACCTTC. Its protein product is CASIPGPYGYTF.

This clone was picked up one time. The chain recombines TRBV12-3 or TRBV12-4 with TRBJ1-3, with D unresolved. This CDR3 is built from 12 residues. The ends were cut back, 11 bases at V and 0 bases at J, with 8 bases in the middle. The chain's CDR3 is CADRGSGNTIYF. DNA of the CDR3: TGTGCCGATCGGGGCTCTGGAAACACCATATATTTT.

The chain joins TRBV7-9 to TRBJ1-4, with 7 bases identical to TRBD1. The CDR3 length is 13 residues. The germline gives CDR1 SEHNR, CDR2 FQNEAQ (reference sequence). Losses at the gene ends were 6 bases for V and 6 bases for J; bases not matched to a gene: 4. The CDR3 is CASRQGSYEKLFF. DNA for the CDR3: TGTGCCAGCAGACAGGGGTCTTATGAAAAACTGTTTTTT.

The V gene is TRBV7-6, the J gene TRBJ1-1; 8 positions match TRBD1. Losses at the gene ends were 0 bases for V and 4 bases for J; bases not matched to a gene: 1. The CDR3 length is 14 residues. The germline V gene has CDR1 SGHVS and CDR2 FNYEAQ. The chain's CDR3 is CASSLADRGTEAFF. The CDR3 bases are TGTGCCAGCAGCTTAGCCGACAGGGGCACTGAAGCTTTCTTT. The full variable domain, its missing parts supplied by reference TRBV7-6 and TRBJ1-1, is GAGVSQSPRYKVTKRGQDVALRCDPISGHVSLYWYRQALGQGPEFLTYFNYEAQQDKSGLPNDRFSAERPEGSISTLTIQRTEQRDSAMYRCASSLADRGTEAFFGQGTRLTVV.

This chain connects TRBV7-9 to TRBJ2-1, with TRBD1 matching over 8 bases. The CDR3 is made up of 14 amino acids. Trimming at V came to 6 bases and at J to 8 bases, leaving 9 bases not matched to a gene. The germline V gene encodes CDR1 SEHNR and CDR2 FQNEAQ (reference sequence). The chain's CDR3 is CASSWTGFWDEQFF. As DNA, the CDR3 is TGTGCCAGCAGTTGGACAGGGTTTTGGGATGAGCAGTTCTTC.

This clone appeared a single time. This rearrangement joins TRBV7-2 to TRBJ1-2; a weak D match, TRBD1 (5 bases). Deletions cut 1 base from V and 7 bases from J, with 22 bases between. This CDR3 has 17 residues. Germline V gene data show CDR1 as SGHTA and CDR2 as FQGNSA. The CDR3 region is CASSLGLGGPLGGGYTF. The DNA of the CDR3 is TGTGCCAGCAGCTTAGGGTTGGGGGGACCCCTTGGTGGTGGCTACACCTTC.

V is TRBV5-5 and J is TRBJ1-2; unclear D gene. V was pared by 0 bases and J by 0 bases, with 6 bases between. CDR3 length equals 14 residues. CDR1 and CDR2 from the germline V gene are SGHKS and YYEKEE (reference sequence). The CDR3 DNA is TGTGCCAGCAGCTTGGACGGTACTAACTATGGCTACACCTTC. It yields the protein CASSLDGTNYGYTF. The whole variable domain, filled in from reference TRBV5-5 and TRBJ1-2, reads DAGVTQSPTHLIKTRGQQVTLRCSPISGHKSVSWYQQVLGQGPQFIFQYYEKEERGRGNFPDRFSARQFPNYSSELNVNALLLGDSALYLCASSLDGTNYGYTFGSGTRLTVV.

V is TRBV3-1 (or the pseudogene TRBV3-2) and J is TRBJ2-1, with 8 bases aligning to TRBD1. J was trimmed by 15 bases and V by 2 bases; bases with no gene match: 6. CDR1 is LGHDT, CDR2 YNNKEL, per germline (reference sequence). CDR3 length: 12 residues. In nucleotides, the CDR3 is TGTGCCAGCAGCCAATCCGGGACAGGCCCGTTCTTC. It yields the protein CASSQSGTGPFF.

This sequence joins TRBV10-1 and TRBJ1-1, with 9 positions matching TRBD1. Germline loops: CDR1 WNHNN, CDR2 SYGVQD (reference sequence). V lost 6 bases and J lost 4; bases outside the gene matches: 6. There are 14 residues in the CDR3. Here the CDR3 reads CASSPGTGFTEAFF. The DNA of the CDR3 is TGCGCCAGCAGCCCAGGGACAGGGTTCACTGAAGCTTTCTTT.

This clone has only a few counts. This chain uses TRBV7-9 with TRBJ1-2, with 8 bases aligning to TRBD1. The CDR3 consists of 15 residues. V trimming: 1 base; J trimming: 4 bases; junction bases outside the gene matches: 5. Germline V CDR1 and CDR2: SEHNR, FQNEAQ (reference sequence). The chain's CDR3 is CASSLGGTGPYGYTF. CDR3 bases: TGTGCCAGCAGCTTAGGGGGGACAGGTCCCTATGGCTACACCTTC.

This clone was detected only once. V and J are TRBV6-5 and TRBJ1-6; D uncertain. Germline V gives CDR1 MNHEY, CDR2 SVGAGI. The V end lost 6 bases, the J end lost 5 bases, and 11 bases lay between the germline ends. The CDR3 runs 14 residues. The CDR3 coding sequence is TGTGCCAGCAGACCAGGTCGGAATAATTCACCCCTCCACTTT. Residues: CASRPGRNNSPLHF.

The V call is TRBV6-6, the J call TRBJ1-4; D not resolved. Trimming stripped 5 bases from V and 7 bases from J, with 14 bases between. The CDR3 runs to 14 residues. The germline V gene encodes CDR1 MNHNY and CDR2 SVGAGI (reference sequence). The CDR3 loop reads CASSPGVLTEKLFF. CDR3 in DNA: TGTGCCAGCAGTCCCGGGGTGCTTACTGAAAAACTGTTTTTT.

The rearrangement joins TRBV7-2 to TRBJ1-6; D unclear. V shed 6 bases and J shed 7 bases, with 10 bases lying between them. The CDR3 has 13 residues. Germline CDR1 reads SGHTA; CDR2 reads FQGNSA. The chain's CDR3 is CASRDPENSPLHF. Here the CDR3 DNA reads TGTGCCAGCAGAGACCCTGAAAATTCACCCCTCCACTTT.

This chain joins TRBV24-1 and TRBJ1-4; TRBD1 agrees at 10 bases. The CDR3 extends over 16 amino acids. Germline V gene sequence: CDR1 KGHDR, CDR2 SFDVKD. V lost 4 bases and J lost 8; bases outside the gene matches: 9. In nucleotides, the CDR3 is TGTGCCACCAGTGACCCTAGGACAGGGGGAGGCGAAAAACTGTTTTTT. Protein product: CATSDPRTGGGEKLFF.

CDR3 sequence: CASKYRQGTEAFF. The CDR3 DNA reads TGTGCCAGCAAATACCGACAGGGTACTGAAGCTTTCTTT. This rearrangement joins TRBV2 to TRBJ1-1; 7 positions agree with TRBD1. CDR3 length equals 13 residues. V shed 7 bases, J shed 5 bases, and the junction held 7 bases outside the gene matches. Per the germline V gene, CDR1 is SNHLY and CDR2 is FYNNEI.

The genes are TRBV18 and TRBJ1-1; TRBD1 matches 7 bases. The CDR3 consists of 16 residues. The junction had 18 bases not matched to a gene; V was cut back by 4 bases and J by 10 bases. Looked up from germline, CDR1 is KGHSH and CDR2 is LQKENI. The chain's CDR3 is CASSREQGRGLNGAFF. For the CDR3, the DNA is TGTGCCAGCTCACGCGAACAGGGGAGGGGCTTGAATGGAGCTTTCTTT.

The rearrangement uses TRBV7-9 and TRBJ1-6, with 10 nucleotides matching TRBD1. This CDR3 is 14 amino acids long. The germline CDR1 and CDR2 sequences are SEHNR and FQNEAQ (reference sequence). V was clipped by 5 bases and J by 8 bases; unmatched bases: 3. CDR3 nucleotide sequence: TGTGCCAGCAGCCCCGGACAGGGGGATTCACCCCTCCACTTT. Translated, it gives CASSPGQGDSPLHF.

The V and J genes are TRBV7-9 and TRBJ1-1; no firm D call. The CDR3 length is 13 residues. The V end was cut by 5 bases, the J end by 3 bases, with 10 bases between. Germline loops: CDR1 SEHNR, CDR2 FQNEAQ (reference sequence). The CDR3 sequence is CASSPRLYTEAFF. The CDR3, as DNA: TGTGCCAGCAGCCCACGGCTATACACTGAAGCTTTCTTT.

The rearrangement joins TRBV6-5 to TRBJ1-1; D not resolved. Trimming pared 6 bases from V and 1 base from J, leaving 9 bases between. The CDR3 spans 13 residues. CDR1 and CDR2 from the germline V gene are MNHEY and SVGAGI. The CDR3 spells CASSLQRNTEAFF. The CDR3 bases are TGTGCCAGCAGCCTACAGAGGAACACTGAAGCTTTCTTT.

This rearrangement joins TRBV12-3 or TRBV12-4 to TRBJ1-1; possibly TRBD1 for D (6 bases). With 5 bases removed from V and 8 bases from J, the gap between germline ends came to 9 bases. This CDR3 has 11 residues. CDR3 nucleotide sequence: TGTGCCAGCAGTCTTCAGGGGGAAGCTTTCTTT. Amino acids: CASSLQGEAFF.

Note on this clone: Other nucleotide sequences from this sample produce the same CDR3. This chain uses TRBV6-6 with TRBJ2-7; D unresolved. The CDR3 covers 12 residues. Germline V gene sequence: CDR1 MNHNY, CDR2 SVGAGI (reference sequence). The V gene lost 5 bases and the J gene lost 1 base, with 6 bases spanning the gap. CDR3 sequence: CASSPGSYEQYF. Written as DNA, the CDR3 is TGTGCCAGCAGTCCAGGTTCCTACGAGCAGTACTTC.

This clone was seen once. The CDR3 DNA reads TGCGCCAGCAGCTTGGGGCAGGGCAATGAGCAGTTCTTC. It specifies CASSLGQGNEQFF. This chain connects TRBV5-1 to TRBJ2-1, with a possible D match to TRBD1 (5 bases). Per the germline V gene, CDR1 is SGHRS and CDR2 is YFSETQ. CDR3 length: 13 residues. The V gene lost 0 bases and the J gene lost 6 bases, with 7 bases spanning the gap.

V is TRBV7-5 and J is TRBJ1-2; no check of the table's D call, TRBD1, against the DNA was made. TRBV7-5 is a pseudogene. This CDR3 region has 10 residues. The CDR3 coding sequence is TGTGCCAGAAGCTTAGAGACAGGGCTCTTC. Translating gives CARSLETGLF.

V and J are TRBV15 and TRBJ1-1; TRBD1 is a possible D gene (6 bases). This CDR3 is built from 13 residues. With 5 bases removed from V and 4 bases from J, the gap between germline ends came to 11 bases. The germline V gene encodes CDR1 LNHNV and CDR2 YYDKDF (reference sequence). CDR3 nucleotides: TGTGCCACCAGCGGGGACACACTCACTGAAGCTTTCTTT. This codes for CATSGDTLTEAFF.